The 26 T cell receptor beta chains reported below all come from one sample, sequenced in a study of blood T cell repertoires in COVID-19. Only in-frame clones appear in the TCRdb table, and some are missing; sequencing was by immunoSEQ multiplex PCR. Among about 150,000 clones listed, 78% were seen once. The sequencing sample was made of peripheral blood. The receptors were gathered from a woman older than 75 with acute or convalescent COVID-19.

The chain carries TRBV3-1 (or the pseudogene TRBV3-2) and TRBJ2-7; 7 bases map to TRBD1. This CDR3 comprises 17 residues. V was clipped by 0 bases and J by 7 bases; unmatched bases: 15. The germline V gene encodes CDR1 LGHDT and CDR2 YNNKEL (reference sequence). The CDR3 sequence is CASSQDPRQGILGEQYF. The CDR3 DNA reads TGTGCCAGCAGCCAAGACCCAAGACAGGGAATACTGGGTGAGCAGTACTTC.

This clone was seen only once. This sample also contains other DNA sequences that code for the same CDR3. V is TRBV5-1 and J is TRBJ1-6; 8 bases match TRBD1. Germline CDR1 is SGHRS and CDR2 is YFSETQ. V was pared by 1 base and J by 9 bases, with 3 bases of the junction left unmatched. This CDR3 is built from 14 residues. The CDR3 is CASSLSGGSSPLHF. CDR3 DNA: TGCGCCAGCAGCTTGTCAGGGGGCAGTTCACCCCTCCACTTT. Full variable domain (missing parts from reference TRBV5-1 and TRBJ1-6): KAGVTQTPRYLIKTRGQQVTLSCSPISGHRSVSWYQQTPGQGLQFLFEYFSETQRNKGNFPGRFSGRQFSNSRSEMNVSTLELGDSALYLCASSLSGGSSPLHFGNGTRLTVT.

This clone has a handful of counts. The chain is built from TRBV28 and TRBJ1-6, with 7 bases lining up with TRBD1. This CDR3 comprises 15 residues. In germline, CDR1 is MDHEN, CDR2 SYDVKM. V lost 6 bases to trimming and J lost 5 bases; unmatched junction nucleotides: 7. The CDR3 region has the DNA TGTGCCAGCAGACCAACAGGGGCCAATAATTCACCCCTCCACTTT. Its protein product is CASRPTGANNSPLHF.

The V call is TRBV24-1, the J call TRBJ2-3; the D gene is possibly TRBD2 (6 bases). Trimming took off 3 bases at V and 4 bases at J, with 10 bases between the two ends. The CDR3 extends over 14 amino acids. Germline V CDR1 and CDR2: KGHDR, SFDVKD. The CDR3 sequence is CATSDPGGPDTQYF. Here the CDR3 DNA reads TGTGCCACCAGTGATCCCGGGGGTCCAGATACGCAGTATTTT.

The chain joins TRBV2 to TRBJ1-1; TRBD1 is a possible D gene (5 bases). Germline V lookup: CDR1 SNHLY, CDR2 FYNNEI. The CDR3 consists of 15 residues. Trimming took off 3 bases at V and 1 base at J, with 12 bases between the two ends. CDR3 loop: CASSDDQGGNTEAFF. CDR3 sequence (DNA): TGTGCCAGCAGTGATGATCAGGGAGGGAACACTGAAGCTTTCTTT. Using reference TRBV2 and TRBJ1-1 for the parts outside the CDR3, the full variable domain is EPEVTQTPSHQVTQMGQEVILRCVPISNHLYFYWYRQILGQKVEFLVSFYNNEISEKSEIFDDQFSVERPDGSNFTLKIRSTKLEDSAMYFCASSDDQGGNTEAFFGQGTRLTVV.

This chain links TRBV30 with TRBJ2-2; no definite D call. CDR1 and CDR2 from the germline V gene are GTSNPN and SVGIG (reference sequence). Trimming stripped 1 base from V and 1 base from J, with 10 bases between. CDR3 length: 15 amino acids. The CDR3 bases are TGTGCCTGGAGTGCTACTGCACTGAACACCGGGGAGCTGTTTTTT. It encodes CAWSATALNTGELFF. Variable domain in full (rest from reference TRBV30 and TRBJ2-2): SQTIHQWPATLVQPVGSPLSLECTVEGTSNPNLYWYRQAAGRGLQLLFYSVGIGQISSEVPQNLSASRPQDRQFILSSKKLLLSDSGFYLCAWSATALNTGELFFGEGSRLTVL.

The V call is TRBV7-8, the J call TRBJ1-5, with no clear D. CDR3 length equals 15 residues. Germline V CDR1 and CDR2: SGHVS, FQNEAQ. Trimming removed 5 bases at V and 4 bases at J, with 15 bases between. This chain's CDR3 is CASSLRRSPNQPQHF. CDR3 sequence (DNA): TGTGCCAGCAGCCTCCGCCGGTCTCCAAATCAGCCCCAGCATTTT.

The chain has TRBV5-4 and TRBJ2-3, with 8 bases lining up with TRBD2. Germline assignment: CDR1 SGHNT and CDR2 YYREEE (reference sequence). Losses at the gene ends were 0 bases for V and 4 bases for J; bases not matched to a gene: 1. There are 14 residues in the CDR3. The CDR3 is CASSLETSADTQYF. The CDR3 DNA is TGTGCCAGCAGCTTGGAGACTAGCGCAGATACGCAGTATTTT.

This clone was detected a few times. This rearrangement joins TRBV28 to TRBJ1-2; 8 nucleotides match TRBD1. Germline V gene data show CDR1 as MDHEN and CDR2 as SYDVKM. Trimming cost V 8 bases and J 4 bases; bases outside gene matches: 9. There are 14 residues in the CDR3. The CDR3 coding sequence is TGTGCCAGCTGCGGACAGGGAGGCTCCTATGGCTACACCTTC. As protein: CASCGQGGSYGYTF.

The genes are TRBV7-8 and TRBJ2-7, with D unresolved. Germline V gene data show CDR1 as SGHVS and CDR2 as FQNEAQ. This CDR3 is built from 14 residues. V lost 5 bases and J lost 2, with 13 bases in between. The CDR3 nucleotides read TGTGCCAGCAGCAGACCAGGTGTAGCCTACGAGCAGTACTTC. Its protein product is CASSRPGVAYEQYF.

This chain joins TRBV28 and TRBJ2-2, with 9 bases lining up with TRBD1. The V gene end was trimmed by 5 bases and the J gene end by 4 bases; junction bases not matched to a gene: 5. CDR1 MDHEN and CDR2 SYDVKM come from the germline V gene. The CDR3 length is 15 residues. This CDR3 reads CASSKGQGITGELFF. The CDR3 DNA reads TGTGCCAGCAGTAAGGGACAGGGTATCACCGGGGAGCTGTTTTTT. Full variable domain (outside the CDR3, taken from reference TRBV28 and TRBJ2-2): DVKVTQSSRYLVKRTGEKVFLECVQDMDHENMFWYRQDPGLGLRLIYFSYDVKMKEKGDIPEGYSVSREKKERFSLILESASTNQTSMYLCASSKGQGITGELFFGEGSRLTVL.

This clone was seen a few times. The V and J genes are TRBV29-1 and TRBJ1-1; the D gene is possibly TRBD1 (6 bases). The germline V gene encodes CDR1 SQVTM and CDR2 ANQGSEA. V was pared by 0 bases and J by 4 bases, with 12 bases between. The CDR3 spans 14 residues. The CDR3 DNA reads TGCAGCGTTGAAGATTCCCAGGGGAGCACTGAAGCTTTCTTT. Amino acid sequence: CSVEDSQGSTEAFF.

The gene calls are TRBV30 and TRBJ2-1; D may be TRBD2 (5 bases). CDR1 is GTSNPN and CDR2 is SVGIG in the germline V gene (reference sequence). The ends were cut back, 0 bases at V and 11 bases at J, with 14 bases in the middle. The CDR3 spans 13 residues. The CDR3 DNA sequence: TGTGCCTGGAGTGTATTAGTGGGAGACAAGCAGTTCTTC. Amino acid sequence: CAWSVLVGDKQFF.

This clone occurred a few times. The genes are TRBV30 and TRBJ1-6; 7 bases align to TRBD1. Per germline, CDR1 GTSNPN and CDR2 SVGIG (reference sequence). V shed 2 bases, J shed 14 bases, and the junction held 15 bases outside the gene matches. The CDR3 is 15 amino acids. The CDR3, as DNA: TGTGCCTGGAGTACCTGGGACAGCCCCTATGTGGCCCTCCACTTT. Protein: CAWSTWDSPYVALHF.

The chain carries TRBV12-5 and TRBJ1-6; TRBD1 aligns across 7 bases. From germline, CDR1 is LGHNT and CDR2 FRNRAP. There are 16 residues in the CDR3. The trim removed 2 bases at V and 6 bases at J, leaving 7 bases unmatched. Here the CDR3 DNA reads TGTGCTAGTGGTTTGTCGGCAGGGGGTACTAATTCACCCCTCCACTTT. This gives the protein CASGLSAGGTNSPLHF.

V and J are TRBV7-8 and TRBJ2-1; 10 bases line up with TRBD2. The CDR3 contains 17 residues. In germline, CDR1 is SGHVS, CDR2 FQNEAQ. Trimming at V came to 5 bases and at J to 0 bases, leaving 7 bases not matched to a gene. CDR3 sequence (DNA): TGTGCCAGCAGCCGGAGAACTAGCGGGAACTCCTACAATGAGCAGTTCTTC. Translating it yields CASSRRTSGNSYNEQFF.

This clone was detected once. The CDR3 region has the DNA TGTGCCAGCAGTTACAAGAGCGGGGGGGCCCGAAGCACAGATACGCAGTATTTT. It is translated as CASSYKSGGARSTDTQYF. V and J are TRBV6-2 or TRBV6-3 and TRBJ2-3, with 10 bases lining up with TRBD2. Losses at the gene ends were 2 bases for V and 0 bases for J; bases not matched to a gene: 8. The CDR3 runs to 18 residues. The germline V gene has CDR1 MNHEY and CDR2 SVGEGT.

This clone was observed a few times. The gene calls are TRBV5-1 and TRBJ1-3, with D perhaps matching TRBD1 (5 bases). Germline values: CDR1 SGHRS, CDR2 YFSETQ. The length of the CDR3 is 17 residues. Trimming took off 0 bases at V and 0 bases at J, with 13 bases between the two ends. The CDR3 coding sequence is TGCGCCAGCAGCTTGGCCACGGGGGGATCCTCTGGAAACACCATATATTTT. Translating it yields CASSLATGGSSGNTIYF.

This clone appeared once. The chain has TRBV5-1 and TRBJ2-2; D gene uncertain. Trimming took off 0 bases at V and 1 base at J, with 7 bases between the two ends. CDR1 is SGHRS, CDR2 YFSETQ, per germline. This CDR3 contains 15 residues. The CDR3 region has the DNA TGCGCCAGCAGCTTGGTACCAGAGAACACCGGGGAGCTGTTTTTT. Translated: CASSLVPENTGELFF. Looking up the rest from reference TRBV5-1 and TRBJ2-2 gives the full variable domain: KAGVTQTPRYLIKTRGQQVTLSCSPISGHRSVSWYQQTPGQGLQFLFEYFSETQRNKGNFPGRFSGRQFSNSRSEMNVSTLELGDSALYLCASSLVPENTGELFFGEGSRLTVL.

This clone has only a few counts. The rearrangement joins TRBV11-2 to TRBJ2-3; 8 nucleotides line up with TRBD1. Germline V gives CDR1 SGHAT, CDR2 FQNNGV. Trimming removed 5 bases from V and 10 bases from J; junction bases left unmatched: 2. The CDR3 totals 11 residues. The CDR3 DNA reads TGTGCCAGCAGCAGACAGGGGTCGCAGTATTTT. Protein sequence: CASSRQGSQYF.

The count of this clone is one. The chain carries TRBV3-1 (or the pseudogene TRBV3-2) and TRBJ2-5; 11 nucleotides agree with TRBD2. V shed 1 base and J 7 bases; nucleotides not matched to a gene: 8. Germline loops: CDR1 LGHDT, CDR2 YNNKEL (reference sequence). This CDR3 is 16 amino acids long. In DNA, the CDR3 is TGTGCCAGCAGCCAAGTGGCTAGCGGGGGGCAGGTGACCCAGTACTTC. Protein product: CASSQVASGGQVTQYF.

Here the CDR3 reads CASSTSGGYEQYF. The CDR3 coding sequence is TGTGCCAGCAGTACTAGCGGGGGCTACGAGCAGTACTTC. The V call is TRBV27, the J call TRBJ2-7; 11 nucleotides match TRBD2. The germline V gene encodes CDR1 MNHEY and CDR2 SMNVEV (reference sequence). The CDR3 consists of 13 residues. J lost 3 bases, V lost 5 bases, and 0 bases had no gene match.

Points on this clone: Other nucleotide sequences from this sample produce the same CDR3. The gene calls are TRBV3-1 (or the pseudogene TRBV3-2) and TRBJ1-5; no reliable D call. The V gene's germline CDR1 is LGHDT and CDR2 YNNKEL (reference sequence). Deletions cut 1 base from V and 3 bases from J, with 10 bases between. This CDR3 comprises 15 residues. The CDR3 loop is CASSQGAGHNQPQHF. The CDR3 nucleotides are TGTGCCAGCAGCCAAGGGGCGGGCCACAATCAGCCCCAGCATTTT.

V gene TRBV20-1 combines with J gene TRBJ1-4; 7 bases are a match to TRBD1. J gave up 5 bases and V 3 bases, and 6 bases lay outside the gene matches. CDR3 length: 14 residues. Germline values: CDR1 DFQATT, CDR2 SNEGSKA (reference sequence). In DNA, the CDR3 is TGCAGTGCTAGTCCAACAGGGGAGAATGAAAAACTGTTTTTT. Protein: CSASPTGENEKLFF.

The V and J genes are TRBV28 and TRBJ1-2; the match to TRBD1 covers 8 bases. Per the germline V gene, CDR1 is MDHEN and CDR2 is SYDVKM. Trimming removed 6 bases from V and 1 base from J; junction bases left unmatched: 1. The CDR3 extends over 13 amino acids. CDR3 sequence: CASRTGVNYGYTF. The DNA of the CDR3 is TGTGCCAGCAGGACAGGGGTTAACTATGGCTACACCTTC.

The chain carries TRBV23-1 and TRBJ2-7; 10 bases line up with TRBD1. TRBV23-1 is an open reading frame, and its role is uncertain. The CDR3 consists of 16 residues. Unmatched junction bases numbered 9, after V lost 4 bases and J lost 3 bases. The CDR3 loop reads CASSRPKGQGSYEQYF. CDR3 coding DNA: TGCGCCAGCAGTCGTCCAAAGGGACAGGGGAGCTACGAGCAGTACTTC.